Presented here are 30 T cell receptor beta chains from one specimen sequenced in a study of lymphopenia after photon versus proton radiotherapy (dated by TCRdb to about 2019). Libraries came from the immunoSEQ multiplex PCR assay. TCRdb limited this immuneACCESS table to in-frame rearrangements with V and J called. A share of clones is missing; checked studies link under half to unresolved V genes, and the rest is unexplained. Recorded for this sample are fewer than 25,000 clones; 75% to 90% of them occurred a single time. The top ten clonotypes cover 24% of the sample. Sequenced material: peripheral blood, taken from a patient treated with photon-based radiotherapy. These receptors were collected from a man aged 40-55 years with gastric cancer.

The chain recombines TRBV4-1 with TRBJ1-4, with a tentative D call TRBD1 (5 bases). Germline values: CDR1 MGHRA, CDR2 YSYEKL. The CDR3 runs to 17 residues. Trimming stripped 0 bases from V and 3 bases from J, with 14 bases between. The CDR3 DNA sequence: TGCGCCAGCAGCCAAGATCCACCGGGACGCTCTAATGAAAAACTGTTTTTT. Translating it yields CASSQDPPGRSNEKLFF.

CDR3 residues: CASSLVGGSGGEQFF. The CDR3 DNA follows: TGTGCCAGCAGCTTAGTGGGTGGGTCTGGGGGTGAGCAGTTCTTC. The chain carries TRBV7-2 and TRBJ2-1; D could derive from TRBD1 or TRBD2 (5 bases each). Trimming cost V 1 base and J 9 bases, with 16 bases left between them. The CDR3 has 15 amino acids. The germline V gene has CDR1 SGHTA and CDR2 FQGNSA.

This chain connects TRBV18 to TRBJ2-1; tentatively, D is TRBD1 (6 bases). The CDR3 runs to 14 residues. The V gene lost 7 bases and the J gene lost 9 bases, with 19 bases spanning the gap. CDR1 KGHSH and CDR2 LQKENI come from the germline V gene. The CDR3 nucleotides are TGTGCCAGCTTAGGTGGTTCAGGGGTCGCTGAGCAGTTCTTC. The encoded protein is CASLGGSGVAEQFF.

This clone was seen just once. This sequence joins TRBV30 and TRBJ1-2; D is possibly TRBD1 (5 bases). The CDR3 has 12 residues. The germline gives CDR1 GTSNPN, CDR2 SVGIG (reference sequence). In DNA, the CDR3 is TGTGCTCTCGGGGGGACGCTCTATGGCTACACCTTC. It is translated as CALGGTLYGYTF.

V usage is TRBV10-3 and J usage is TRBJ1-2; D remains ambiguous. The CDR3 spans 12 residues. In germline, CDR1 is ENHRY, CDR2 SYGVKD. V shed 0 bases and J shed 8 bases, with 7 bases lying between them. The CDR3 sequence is CAISESVSGYTF. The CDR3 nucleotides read TGTGCCATCAGTGAGTCAGTTTCGGGCTACACCTTC.

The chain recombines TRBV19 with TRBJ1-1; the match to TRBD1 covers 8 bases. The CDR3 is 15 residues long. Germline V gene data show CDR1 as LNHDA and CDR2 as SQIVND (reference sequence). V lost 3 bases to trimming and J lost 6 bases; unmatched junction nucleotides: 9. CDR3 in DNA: TGTGCCAGTAGTATCACCCAGGGGGCGCCCGCTGAAGCTTTCTTT. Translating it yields CASSITQGAPAEAFF.

The CDR3 here is CASSPPGMRGRFAPSTDTQYF. The CDR3 DNA is TGTGCCAGCAGCCCCCCCGGCATGAGGGGTCGATTTGCCCCTAGCACAGATACGCAGTATTTT. The chain carries TRBV9 and TRBJ2-3, with D tentatively TRBD1 or TRBD2 (5 bases each). CDR3 length equals 21 residues. The V and J ends lost 4 bases and 0 bases respectively, with 30 bases between them. CDR1 and CDR2 from the germline V gene are SGDLS and YYNGEE.

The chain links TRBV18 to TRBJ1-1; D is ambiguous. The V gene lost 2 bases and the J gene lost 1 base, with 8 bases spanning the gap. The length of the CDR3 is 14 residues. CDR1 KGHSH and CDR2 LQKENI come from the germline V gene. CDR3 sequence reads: CASSPNERNTEAFF. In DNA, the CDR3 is TGTGCCAGCTCACCAAATGAAAGGAACACTGAAGCTTTCTTT.

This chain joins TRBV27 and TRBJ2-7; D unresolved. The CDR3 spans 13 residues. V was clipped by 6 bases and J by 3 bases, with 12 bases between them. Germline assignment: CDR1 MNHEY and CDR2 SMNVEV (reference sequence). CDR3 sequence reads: CASSPSGIYEQYF. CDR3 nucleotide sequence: TGTGCCAGCAGCCCCTCGGGTATCTACGAGCAGTACTTC.

The CDR3 sequence: CASSQATDREYSPLHF. CDR3 coding DNA: TGCGCCAGCAGCCAAGCGACGGACAGGGAGTATTCACCCCTCCACTTT. The chain combines TRBV4-1 with TRBJ1-6; 8 bases match TRBD1. Germline assignment: CDR1 MGHRA and CDR2 YSYEKL. V shed 1 base, J shed 8 bases, and the junction held 7 bases outside the gene matches. This CDR3 comprises 16 residues.

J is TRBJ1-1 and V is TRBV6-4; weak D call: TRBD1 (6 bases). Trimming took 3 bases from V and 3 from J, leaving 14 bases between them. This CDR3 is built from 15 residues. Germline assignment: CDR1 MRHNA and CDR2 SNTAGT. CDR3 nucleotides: TGTGCCAGCAGTGAGACAGGTCTGGGGGACACTGAAGCTTTCTTT. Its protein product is CASSETGLGDTEAFF.

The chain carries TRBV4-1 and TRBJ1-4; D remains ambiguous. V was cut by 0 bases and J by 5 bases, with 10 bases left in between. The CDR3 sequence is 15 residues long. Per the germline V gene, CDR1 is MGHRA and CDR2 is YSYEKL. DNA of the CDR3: TGCGCCAGCAGCCAAGATCTACAGCTCAATGAAAAACTGTTTTTT. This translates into CASSQDLQLNEKLFF.

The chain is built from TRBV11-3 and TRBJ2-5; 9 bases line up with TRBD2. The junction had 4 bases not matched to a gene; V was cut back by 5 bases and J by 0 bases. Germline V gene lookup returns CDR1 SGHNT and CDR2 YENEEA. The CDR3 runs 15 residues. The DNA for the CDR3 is TGTGCCAGCAGCATCAGCGGGGGGAACCAAGAGACCCAGTACTTC. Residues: CASSISGGNQETQYF. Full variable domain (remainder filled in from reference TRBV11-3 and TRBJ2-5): EAGVVQSPRYKIIEKKQPVAFWCNPISGHNTLYWYLQNLGQGPELLIRYENEEAVDDSQLPKDRFSAERLKGVDSTLKIQPAELGDSAVYLCASSISGGNQETQYFGPGTRLLVL.

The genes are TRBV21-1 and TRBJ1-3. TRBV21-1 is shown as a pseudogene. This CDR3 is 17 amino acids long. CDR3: CASSKVEAFSSGNTIYF. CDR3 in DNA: TGTGCCAGCAGCAAAGTGGAAGCTTTTAGCTCTGGAAACACCATATATTTT.

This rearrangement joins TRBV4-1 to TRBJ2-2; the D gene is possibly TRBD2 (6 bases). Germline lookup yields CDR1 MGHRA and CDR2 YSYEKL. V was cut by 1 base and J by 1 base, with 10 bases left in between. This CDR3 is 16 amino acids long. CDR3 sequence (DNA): TGCGCCAGCAGCCAAGGTGTTAGCGGGAACACCGGGGAGCTGTTTTTT. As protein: CASSQGVSGNTGELFF.

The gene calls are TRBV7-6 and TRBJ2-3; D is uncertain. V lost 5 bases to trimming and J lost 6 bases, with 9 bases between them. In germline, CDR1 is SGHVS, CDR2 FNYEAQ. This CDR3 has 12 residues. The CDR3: CASSPYSDTQYF. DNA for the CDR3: TGTGCCAGCAGCCCCTATTCCGATACGCAGTATTTT.

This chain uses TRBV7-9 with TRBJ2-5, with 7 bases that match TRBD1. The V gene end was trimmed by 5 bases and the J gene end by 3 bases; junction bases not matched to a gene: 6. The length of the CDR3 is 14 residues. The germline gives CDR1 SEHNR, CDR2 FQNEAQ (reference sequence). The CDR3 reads CASSILDREETQYF. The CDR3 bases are TGTGCCAGCAGCATCCTAGACAGGGAAGAGACCCAGTACTTC.

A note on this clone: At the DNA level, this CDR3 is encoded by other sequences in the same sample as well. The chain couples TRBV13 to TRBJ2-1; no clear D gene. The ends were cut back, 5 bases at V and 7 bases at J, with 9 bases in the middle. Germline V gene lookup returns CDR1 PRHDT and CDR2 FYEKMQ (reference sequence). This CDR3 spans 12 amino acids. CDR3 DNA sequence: TGTGCCAGCAGCCGTAGGGCGAATGAGCAGTTCTTC. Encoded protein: CASSRRANEQFF. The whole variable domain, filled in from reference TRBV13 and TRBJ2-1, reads AAGVIQSPRHLIKEKRETATLKCYPIPRHDTVYWYQQGPGQDPQFLISFYEKMQSDKGSIPDRFSAQQFSDYHSELNMSSLELGDSALYFCASSRRANEQFFGPGTRLTVL.

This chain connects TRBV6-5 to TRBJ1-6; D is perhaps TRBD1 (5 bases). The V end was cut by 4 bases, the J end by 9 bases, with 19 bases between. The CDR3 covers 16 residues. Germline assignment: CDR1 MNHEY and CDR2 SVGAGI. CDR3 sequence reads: CASSWSGLTTSSPLHF. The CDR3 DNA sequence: TGTGCCAGCAGTTGGTCGGGACTTACCACTTCTTCACCCCTCCACTTT.

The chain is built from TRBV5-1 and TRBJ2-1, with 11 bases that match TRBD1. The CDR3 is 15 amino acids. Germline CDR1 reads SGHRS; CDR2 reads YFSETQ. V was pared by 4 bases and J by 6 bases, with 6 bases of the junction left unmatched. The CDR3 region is CASSKGQGVGNEQFF. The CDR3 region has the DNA TGCGCCAGCAGCAAGGGACAGGGGGTCGGCAATGAGCAGTTCTTC. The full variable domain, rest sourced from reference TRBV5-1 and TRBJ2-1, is KAGVTQTPRYLIKTRGQQVTLSCSPISGHRSVSWYQQTPGQGLQFLFEYFSETQRNKGNFPGRFSGRQFSNSRSEMNVSTLELGDSALYLCASSKGQGVGNEQFFGPGTRLTVL.

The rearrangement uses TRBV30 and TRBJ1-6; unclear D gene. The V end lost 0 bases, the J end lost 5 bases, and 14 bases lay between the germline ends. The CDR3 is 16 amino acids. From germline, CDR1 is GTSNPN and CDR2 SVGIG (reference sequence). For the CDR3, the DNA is TGTGCCTGGAGTGTTAATAGGCGGTGGAATAATTCACCCCTCCACTTT. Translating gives CAWSVNRRWNNSPLHF.

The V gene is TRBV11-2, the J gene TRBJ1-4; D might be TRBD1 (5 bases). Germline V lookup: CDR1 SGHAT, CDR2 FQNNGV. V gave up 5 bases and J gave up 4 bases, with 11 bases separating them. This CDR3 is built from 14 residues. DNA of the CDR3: TGTGCCAGCAGCCGGACGGGGGGTAATGAAAAACTGTTTTTT. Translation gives CASSRTGGNEKLFF. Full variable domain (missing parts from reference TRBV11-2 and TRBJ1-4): EAGVAQSPRYKIIEKRQSVAFWCNPISGHATLYWYQQILGQGPKLLIQFQNNGVVDDSQLPKDRFSAERLKGVDSTLKIQPAKLEDSAVYLCASSRTGGNEKLFFGSGTQLSVL.

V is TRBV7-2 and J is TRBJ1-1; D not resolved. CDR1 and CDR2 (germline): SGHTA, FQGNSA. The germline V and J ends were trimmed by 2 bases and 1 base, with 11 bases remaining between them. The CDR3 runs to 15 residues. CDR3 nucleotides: TGTGCCAGCAGCTTATCGGTGCTTCGGAACACTGAAGCTTTCTTT. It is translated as CASSLSVLRNTEAFF. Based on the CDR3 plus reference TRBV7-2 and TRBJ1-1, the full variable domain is GAGVSQSPSNKVTEKGKDVELRCDPISGHTALYWYRQSLGQGLEFLIYFQGNSAPDKSGLPSDRFSAERTGGSVSTLTIQRTQQEDSAVYLCASSLSVLRNTEAFFGQGTRLTVV.

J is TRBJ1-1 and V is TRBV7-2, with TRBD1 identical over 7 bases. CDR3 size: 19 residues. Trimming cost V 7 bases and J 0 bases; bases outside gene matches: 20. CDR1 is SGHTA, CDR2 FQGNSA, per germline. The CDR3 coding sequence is TGTGCCAGCATCCCCGTGGGGAGGGGGCTATCTAAGGTGAACACTGAAGCTTTCTTT. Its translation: CASIPVGRGLSKVNTEAFF.

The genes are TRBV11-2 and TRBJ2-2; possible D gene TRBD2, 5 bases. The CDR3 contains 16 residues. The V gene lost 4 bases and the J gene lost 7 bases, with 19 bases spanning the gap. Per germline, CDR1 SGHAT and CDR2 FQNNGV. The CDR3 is CASSSDGNRGGGELFF. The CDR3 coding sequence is TGTGCCAGCAGCTCAGACGGGAATCGAGGAGGCGGGGAGCTGTTTTTT.

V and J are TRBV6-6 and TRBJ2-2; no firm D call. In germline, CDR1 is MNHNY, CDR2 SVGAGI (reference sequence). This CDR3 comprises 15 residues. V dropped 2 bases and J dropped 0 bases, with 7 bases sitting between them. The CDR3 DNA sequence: TGTGCCAGCAGTTACACGGCCACGAACACCGGGGAGCTGTTTTTT. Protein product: CASSYTATNTGELFF.

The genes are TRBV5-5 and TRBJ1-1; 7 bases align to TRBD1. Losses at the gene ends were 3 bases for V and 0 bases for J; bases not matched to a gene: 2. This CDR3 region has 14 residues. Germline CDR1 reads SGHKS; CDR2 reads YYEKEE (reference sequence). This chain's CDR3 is CASSSGQVNTEAFF. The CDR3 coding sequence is TGTGCCAGCAGCTCCGGACAGGTGAACACTGAAGCTTTCTTT.

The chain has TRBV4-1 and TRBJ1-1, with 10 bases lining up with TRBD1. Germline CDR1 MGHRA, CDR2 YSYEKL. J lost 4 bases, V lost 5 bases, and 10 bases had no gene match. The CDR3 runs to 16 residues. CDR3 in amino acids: CASSFAPGQGSTEAFF. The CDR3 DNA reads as TGCGCCAGCAGCTTCGCTCCGGGACAGGGGAGCACTGAAGCTTTCTTT.

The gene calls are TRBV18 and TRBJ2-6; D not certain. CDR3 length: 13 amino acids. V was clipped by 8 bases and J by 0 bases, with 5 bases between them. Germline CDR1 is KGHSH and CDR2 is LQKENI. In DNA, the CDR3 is TGTGCCAGCCTATACTCTGGGGCCAACGTCCTGACTTTC. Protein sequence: CASLYSGANVLTF.

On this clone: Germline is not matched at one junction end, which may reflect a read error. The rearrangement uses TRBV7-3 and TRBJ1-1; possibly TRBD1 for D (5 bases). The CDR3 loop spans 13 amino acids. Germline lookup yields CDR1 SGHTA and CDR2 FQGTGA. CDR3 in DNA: TGTGTCAGCTCTACGACCCGAGGGGCTGAAGCTTTCTTT. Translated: CVSSTTRGAEAFF. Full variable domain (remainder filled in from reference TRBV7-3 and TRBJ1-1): GAGVSQTPSNKVTEKGKYVELRCDPISGHTALYWYRQSLGQGPEFLIYFQGTGAADDSGLPNDRFFAVRPEGSVSTLKIQRTERGDSAVYLCVSSTTRGAEAFFGQGTRLTVV.